The 9 T cell receptor beta chains below all came from one sample that was sequenced in a study of T cells in localized non-small cell lung cancer. Here immunoSEQ multiplex PCR was the method, and the copy in TCRdb shows in-frame clones only, minus some. Among about 33,000 clones listed, 80% to 90% were seen once. The sample in question was peripheral blood, obtained before any cancer treatment. Receptors were obtained from a male donor aged 60 or over with stage III lung adenocarcinoma.

The V gene is TRBV27, the J gene TRBJ1-1, with no clear D. The CDR3 contains 14 residues. V was trimmed by 2 bases and J by 11 bases, leaving 18 bases between them. Germline CDR1 is MNHEY and CDR2 is SMNVEV (reference sequence). The CDR3 DNA reads as TGTGCCAGCAGTTTAAATAATGTAGGTTCTCGGGCTTTCTTT. This sequence encodes CASSLNNVGSRAFF.

The chain combines TRBV19 with TRBJ1-1; the D gene is possibly TRBD1 (5 bases). Germline V gene sequence: CDR1 LNHDA, CDR2 SQIVND (reference sequence). This CDR3 spans 14 amino acids. With 3 bases removed from V and 5 bases from J, the gap between germline ends came to 13 bases. CDR3 amino acids: CASSIFGGGTEAFF. DNA for the CDR3: TGTGCCAGTAGTATCTTCGGGGGAGGGACTGAAGCTTTCTTT.

The V and J genes are TRBV11-2 and TRBJ1-2, with TRBD1 matching 7 bases. Losses at the gene ends were 5 bases for V and 2 bases for J; bases not matched to a gene: 2. The CDR3 is 13 residues long. Germline values: CDR1 SGHAT, CDR2 FQNNGV. This CDR3 reads CASSGGQNYGYTF. The CDR3 DNA sequence: TGTGCCAGCAGCGGGGGACAGAACTATGGCTACACCTTC.

The rearrangement uses TRBV2 and TRBJ2-1; no clear D gene. This CDR3 spans 16 amino acids. V lost 6 bases and J 0 bases, leaving 15 bases between the germline ends. Germline lookup yields CDR1 SNHLY and CDR2 FYNNEI. The CDR3 DNA reads as TGTGCCAGCAGAAAGCCTCCTGGAAGCTCCTACAATGAGCAGTTCTTC. It yields the protein CASRKPPGSSYNEQFF.

V gene TRBV29-1 combines with J gene TRBJ2-1, with D maybe TRBD2 (5 bases). The length of the CDR3 is 11 residues. V was cut by 3 bases and J by 9 bases, with 9 bases left in between. Germline V CDR1 and CDR2: SQVTM, ANQGSEA. In DNA form, the CDR3 reads TGCAGCGTTGACGGGGATACTGAGCAGTTCTTC. Residues: CSVDGDTEQFF.

This clone was found once. The chain is built from TRBV18 and TRBJ1-3, with a tentative D call TRBD1 (5 bases). The V end lost 6 bases, the J end lost 4 bases, and 19 bases lay between the germline ends. The CDR3 spans 16 residues. The germline V gene encodes CDR1 KGHSH and CDR2 LQKENI. CDR3 DNA sequence: TGTGCCAGCTCCCAAGGACACCAACCGGGGGGAAACACCATATATTTT. Translating it yields CASSQGHQPGGNTIYF.

This sequence joins TRBV2 and TRBJ1-1; 8 bases agree with TRBD1. V dropped 4 bases and J dropped 8; count of bases not matched to a gene: 6. CDR1 and CDR2 (germline): SNHLY, FYNNEI. There are 13 residues in the CDR3. For the CDR3, the DNA is TGTGCCAGCAGTGGACAGACAGGGGCCGAAGCTTTCTTT. Amino acid sequence: CASSGQTGAEAFF.

The J gene is TRBJ2-7, the V gene TRBV5-4; possible D gene TRBD2, 5 bases. V lost 5 bases to trimming and J lost 2 bases, with 11 bases between them. Germline V gene lookup returns CDR1 SGHNT and CDR2 YYREEE (reference sequence). The CDR3 runs 13 residues. The CDR3 sequence: CASSRTSTYEQYF. The CDR3, as DNA: TGTGCCAGCAGTCGGACTTCTACCTACGAGCAGTACTTC.

The V call is TRBV27, the J call TRBJ1-2; 7 bases line up with TRBD1. The CDR3 runs 15 residues. V lost 6 bases to trimming and J lost 2 bases; unmatched junction nucleotides: 9. Germline values: CDR1 MNHEY, CDR2 SMNVEV (reference sequence). CDR3 loop: CASRKPGQLNYGYTF. CDR3 DNA: TGTGCCAGCAGGAAACCGGGACAGCTCAACTATGGCTACACCTTC.